Presented here are 15 T cell receptor beta chains from one specimen sequenced in a study of cytomegalovirus exposure and HLA in healthy donors. This PCR relied on a set of 60 Vbeta primers and 13 Jbeta primers. Assay: immunoSEQ multiplex PCR; the TCRdb copy retains only in-frame clones and omits some. This sample has roughly 200,000 clones, with 77% found just once. Sequencing was performed on PBMCs. The source of these receptors is an older woman in good health and CMV-seropositive.

The chain's CDR3 is CATGRGRKSPLHF. The CDR3 nucleotides are TGTGCCACCGGGAGGGGAAGAAAATCACCCCTCCACTTT. This rearrangement joins TRBV19 to TRBJ1-6; D is possibly TRBD1 (5 bases). CDR3 length equals 13 residues. Trimming cost V 10 bases and J 10 bases, with 17 bases left between them. Germline V lookup: CDR1 LNHDA, CDR2 SQIVND (reference sequence).

This chain joins TRBV6-1 and TRBJ1-6, with TRBD1 as a possible D gene (5 bases). The ends were cut back, 3 bases at V and 2 bases at J, with 11 bases in the middle. Germline V lookup: CDR1 MNHNS, CDR2 SASEGT. The CDR3 contains 16 residues. The CDR3 here is CASSEEGQTYNSPLHF. CDR3 DNA: TGTGCCAGCAGTGAGGAGGGGCAGACCTATAATTCACCCCTCCACTTT.

The chain uses TRBV5-1 and TRBJ1-1; 12 positions agree with TRBD1. This CDR3 comprises 13 residues. V shed 4 bases, J shed 12 bases, and the junction held 7 bases outside the gene matches. Per germline, CDR1 SGHRS and CDR2 YFSETQ. This CDR3 is CASSNGTGGEPFF. The CDR3 DNA reads as TGCGCCAGCAGCAACGGGACAGGGGGCGAACCTTTCTTT. Filled out from reference TRBV5-1 and TRBJ1-1, the complete variable domain reads KAGVTQTPRYLIKTRGQQVTLSCSPISGHRSVSWYQQTPGQGLQFLFEYFSETQRNKGNFPGRFSGRQFSNSRSEMNVSTLELGDSALYLCASSNGTGGEPFFGQGTRLTVV.

This chain joins TRBV6-5 and TRBJ2-7; TRBD1 matches at 7 bases. The ends lost 10 bases at V and 2 bases at J; junction bases unmatched: 5. Germline V gives CDR1 MNHEY, CDR2 SVGAGI. CDR3 length: 12 residues. CDR3 region: CATHQGAYEQYF. The CDR3 DNA is TGTGCCACACATCAGGGGGCCTACGAGCAGTACTTC.

The chain is built from TRBV6-6 and TRBJ2-1, with 13 bases aligning to TRBD2. J gave up 2 bases and V 7 bases, and 5 bases lay outside the gene matches. The CDR3 length is 16 residues. The V gene's germline CDR1 is MNHNY and CDR2 SVGAGI (reference sequence). The CDR3 bases are TGTGCCAGCAAAGGACTAGCGGGAGAGGCCTACAATGAGCAGTTCTTC. Amino acids: CASKGLAGEAYNEQFF.

V is TRBV18 and J is TRBJ1-1, with unresolved D. Germline V gives CDR1 KGHSH, CDR2 LQKENI. Trimming took 2 bases from V and 3 from J, leaving 4 bases between them. This CDR3 spans 12 amino acids. CDR3 nucleotides: TGTGCCAGCTCACCAGGGCACACTGAAGCTTTCTTT. Residues: CASSPGHTEAFF.

Concerning this clone itself: Here the CDR3 omits its conserved ending phenylalanine or tryptophan, so a read error is the likely source. The chain employs TRBV5-1 and TRBJ2-7; 9 positions agree with TRBD1. There are 15 residues in the CDR3. J gave up 5 bases and V 0 bases, and 6 bases lay outside the gene matches. Germline CDR1 is SGHRS and CDR2 is YFSETQ. DNA for the CDR3: TGCGCCAGCAGCTTGGAGGGACAGGGTAGGGACGAGCAGTACCTC. It yields the protein CASSLEGQGRDEQYL.

The chain recombines TRBV5-1 with TRBJ2-5, with 7 bases matching TRBD2. The ends lost 5 bases at V and 5 bases at J; junction bases unmatched: 12. This CDR3 region has 15 residues. Per germline, CDR1 SGHRS and CDR2 YFSETQ. CDR3 nucleotide sequence: TGCGCCAGCAGAGACGGGGCGGGAGAGGGGGAGACCCAGTACTTC. This codes for CASRDGAGEGETQYF.

The chain couples TRBV6-5 to TRBJ1-1; 9 bases align to TRBD1. CDR3 length: 14 residues. The V and J ends lost 7 bases and 7 bases, in that order; junction bases with no gene match: 10. The germline CDR1 and CDR2 sequences are MNHEY and SVGAGI. This CDR3 is CASISPGQGSEAFF. The CDR3 coding sequence is TGTGCCAGCATCTCACCGGGACAGGGAAGTGAAGCTTTCTTT.

This clone was observed a few times. This chain uses TRBV7-9 with TRBJ2-7, with D perhaps matching TRBD1 (6 bases). The germline gives CDR1 SEHNR, CDR2 FQNEAQ (reference sequence). The germline V and J ends were trimmed by 1 base and 5 bases, with 12 bases remaining between them. The CDR3 extends over 14 amino acids. The DNA for the CDR3 is TGTGCCAGCAGCTTAGAGCAGGGGTTCAACGAGCAGTACTTC. Translated: CASSLEQGFNEQYF. Together with reference TRBV7-9 and TRBJ2-7, the CDR3 gives the full variable domain: DTGVSQNPRHKITKRGQNVTFRCDPISEHNRLYWYRQTLGQGPEFLTYFQNEAQLEKSRLLSDRFSAERPKGSFSTLEIQRTEQGDSAMYLCASSLEQGFNEQYFGPGTRLTVT.

This clone turned up a few times. The chain links TRBV18 to TRBJ2-7; the D gene is possibly TRBD1 (5 bases). The CDR3 contains 14 residues. Germline V gene data show CDR1 as KGHSH and CDR2 as LQKENI. Trimming left V 3 bases short and J 6 bases short, with 15 bases between. The CDR3 here is CASSPGLGVGEQYF. The CDR3 bases are TGTGCCAGCTCACCGGGGTTAGGGGTAGGCGAGCAGTACTTC. The whole variable domain, remainder taken from reference TRBV18 and TRBJ2-7, is NAGVMQNPRHLVRRRGQEARLRCSPMKGHSHVYWYRQLPEEGLKFMVYLQKENIIDESGMPKERFSAEFPKEGPSILRIQQVVRGDSAAYFCASSPGLGVGEQYFGPGTRLTVT.

The CDR3 sequence is CASSPEGVTHEQYF. The CDR3 nucleotides read TGTGCCAGCAGCCCCGAAGGGGTGACCCACGAGCAGTACTTC. The J gene is TRBJ2-7, the V gene TRBV11-3, with D perhaps matching TRBD1 (5 bases). The CDR3 is made up of 14 amino acids. V lost 5 bases, J lost 5 bases, and 16 bases lay in between. Per the germline V gene, CDR1 is SGHNT and CDR2 is YENEEA. The variable domain in full, with the rest retrieved from reference TRBV11-3 and TRBJ2-7, is EAGVVQSPRYKIIEKKQPVAFWCNPISGHNTLYWYLQNLGQGPELLIRYENEEAVDDSQLPKDRFSAERLKGVDSTLKIQPAELGDSAVYLCASSPEGVTHEQYFGPGTRLTVT.

The rearrangement links TRBV4-2 to TRBJ1-5, with 9 bases identical to TRBD1. V trimming: 4 bases; J trimming: 6 bases; junction bases outside the gene matches: 13. There are 17 residues in the CDR3. Germline V gene lookup returns CDR1 LGHNA and CDR2 YNFKEQ. CDR3 region: CASSPNPGQGAIQPQHF. The CDR3 nucleotides read TGTGCCAGCAGCCCCAACCCGGGACAGGGTGCGATTCAGCCCCAGCATTTT.

V and J are TRBV7-3 and TRBJ2-7; TRBD1 matches at 9 bases. The CDR3 length is 14 residues. Trimming at V came to 5 bases and at J to 4 bases, leaving 6 bases not matched to a gene. Germline CDR1 is SGHTA and CDR2 is FQGTGA. As DNA, the CDR3 is TGTGCCAGCAGCACGCCGGGACAGGGATACGAGCAGTACTTC. Encoded protein: CASSTPGQGYEQYF.

A few counts support this clone. This chain joins TRBV5-1 and TRBJ1-3, with 9 bases lining up with TRBD1. Germline CDR1 is SGHRS and CDR2 is YFSETQ. The CDR3 has 16 residues. V lost 1 base, J lost 8 bases, and 10 bases stayed unmatched. CDR3 region: CASSLHPGQGEDTIYF. The CDR3 coding sequence is TGCGCCAGCAGCTTGCATCCGGGACAGGGTGAAGACACCATATATTTT.